One sample yielded the 9 T cell receptor beta chains listed below, sequenced in a study of cytomegalovirus exposure and HLA in healthy donors. The PCR had 60 Vbeta and 13 Jbeta primers. Using immunoSEQ multiplex PCR, the repertoire was profiled, and TCRdb retains in-frame clones only, with some absent. The table records around 140,000 clones, around three fifths of them present only once. Source material: PBMCs. These TCRs come from a woman aged 35 to 49 in good health and CMV-seronegative.

This chain connects TRBV20-1 to TRBJ1-2; tentatively, D is TRBD1 (5 bases). The length of the CDR3 is 11 residues. Trimming removed 6 bases from V and 5 bases from J, with 10 bases in between. CDR1 is DFQATT and CDR2 is SNEGSKA in the germline V gene (reference sequence). The CDR3 sequence is CSAGGGYGYTF. The CDR3 nucleotides are TGCAGTGCCGGGGGGGGGTATGGCTACACCTTC.

In nucleotides, the CDR3 is TGCGCCAGCAGTCCTGACAGGGGACCCTACGAGCAGTACTTC. This translates into CASSPDRGPYEQYF. The gene calls are TRBV5-1 and TRBJ2-7, with 8 bases aligning to TRBD1. V gave up 5 bases and J gave up 2 bases; unmatched junction bases: 6. The CDR3 is made up of 14 amino acids. Germline values: CDR1 SGHRS, CDR2 YFSETQ.

The rearrangement links TRBV5-1 to TRBJ1-1, with a weak D call TRBD1 (6 bases). Germline CDR1 is SGHRS and CDR2 is YFSETQ. The germline V and J ends were trimmed by 2 bases and 4 bases, with 15 bases remaining between them. CDR3 length equals 15 residues. DNA of the CDR3: TGCGCCAGCAGCTTCGAGGCAGGGGATATCACTGAAGCTTTCTTT. Amino acid sequence: CASSFEAGDITEAFF. The full variable domain, in which reference TRBV5-1 and TRBJ1-1 provide the parts outside the CDR3, is KAGVTQTPRYLIKTRGQQVTLSCSPISGHRSVSWYQQTPGQGLQFLFEYFSETQRNKGNFPGRFSGRQFSNSRSEMNVSTLELGDSALYLCASSFEAGDITEAFFGQGTRLTVV.

This clone was counted between two and nine times. The CDR3 here is CASSPVGADQETQYF. The CDR3 DNA reads TGTGCCAGCAGCCCCGTTGGGGCAGACCAAGAGACCCAGTACTTC. V and J are TRBV14 and TRBJ2-5; D may be TRBD1 (5 bases). V was cut by 4 bases and J by 0 bases, with 12 bases left in between. This CDR3 contains 15 residues. Germline V gives CDR1 SGHDN, CDR2 FVKESK.

The rearrangement links TRBV9 to TRBJ2-2; TRBD1 matches 8 bases. Germline CDR1 is SGDLS and CDR2 is YYNGEE. The CDR3 has 16 amino acids. V lost 0 bases to trimming and J lost 6 bases; unmatched junction nucleotides: 7. The CDR3 sequence is CASSVGQGRRAGELFF. CDR3 sequence (DNA): TGTGCCAGCAGCGTAGGACAGGGGAGGAGGGCCGGGGAGCTGTTTTTT.

The gene calls are TRBV11-2 and TRBJ2-3; D unclear. The germline V gene has CDR1 SGHAT and CDR2 FQNNGV. CDR3 length: 15 amino acids. V was shortened by 3 bases and J by 1 base, with 11 bases between the two germline ends. CDR3 nucleotide sequence: TGTGCCAGCAGCTTTCGGCACAGAGGCACAGATACGCAGTATTTT. It translates to CASSFRHRGTDTQYF.

The rearrangement links TRBV9 to TRBJ1-5; 8 bases match TRBD1. In germline, CDR1 is SGDLS, CDR2 YYNGEE. The CDR3 totals 21 residues. The junction had 21 bases not matched to a gene; V was cut back by 4 bases and J by 0 bases. In nucleotides, the CDR3 is TGTGCCAGCAGCCCCCACGCAAACAGGGGGACCGGCCTTTATAGCAATCAGCCCCAGCATTTT. Protein: CASSPHANRGTGLYSNQPQHF.

The rearrangement uses TRBV19 and TRBJ1-5; TRBD1 agrees at 10 bases. The CDR3 contains 13 residues. Germline V lookup: CDR1 LNHDA, CDR2 SQIVND (reference sequence). The V and J ends lost 8 bases and 7 bases, in that order; junction bases with no gene match: 5. CDR3 nucleotide sequence: TGTGCCAGTTCCGGGACAGGGGAACAGCCCCAGCATTTT. Amino acids: CASSGTGEQPQHF.

The chain links TRBV9 to TRBJ1-2; D gene ambiguous. The germline CDR1 and CDR2 sequences are SGDLS and YYNGEE. Trimming took off 1 base at V and 3 bases at J, with 10 bases between the two ends. This CDR3 is built from 14 residues. CDR3 residues: CASSVNSRDYGYTF. In nucleotides, the CDR3 is TGTGCCAGCAGCGTAAATTCTCGGGACTATGGCTACACCTTC.